These 23 T cell receptor beta chains were sequenced from one sample in a study of blood T cell repertoires in COVID-19. TCRdb keeps only in-frame clones here, not all; method: immunoSEQ multiplex PCR. The table lists some 390,000 clones, roughly nine tenths of them singletons. Material: PBMCs or T cells enriched from blood (not recorded which). These receptors all stem from a man between 25 and 39 years old who had recovered from COVID-19.

The chain recombines TRBV6-2 or TRBV6-3 with TRBJ2-7; 11 nucleotides line up with TRBD2. Germline-derived CDR1 and CDR2 are MNHEY and SVGEGT. This CDR3 contains 17 residues. The ends lost 4 bases at V and 0 bases at J; junction bases unmatched: 8. The CDR3 reads CASSFPPGTSGSYEQYF. CDR3 DNA sequence: TGTGCCAGCAGTTTCCCCCCCGGGACTAGCGGCTCCTACGAGCAGTACTTC.

The table lists this clone with many counts. V gene TRBV3-1 (or the pseudogene TRBV3-2) combines with J gene TRBJ2-7; D might be TRBD2 (6 bases). The germline V gene has CDR1 LGHDT and CDR2 YNNKEL (reference sequence). V was clipped by 4 bases and J by 3 bases, with 7 bases between them. The CDR3 length is 12 residues. The CDR3 nucleotides are TGTGCCAGCAGCCCGGGACTCTACGAGCAGTACTTC. It specifies CASSPGLYEQYF.

The V call is TRBV5-1, the J call TRBJ2-3, with 13 bases identical to TRBD2. This CDR3 is built from 17 residues. V gave up 0 bases and J gave up 6 bases; unmatched junction bases: 7. Germline values: CDR1 SGHRS, CDR2 YFSETQ. As DNA, the CDR3 is TGCGCCAGCAGCTTGGAAGCCTTACTAGCGGGAGGGGATACGCAGTATTTT. It yields the protein CASSLEALLAGGDTQYF.

J is TRBJ2-1 and V is TRBV5-1; a possible D gene is TRBD2 (5 bases). The CDR3 sequence is 16 residues long. Trimming stripped 4 bases from V and 5 bases from J, with 19 bases between. Germline CDR1 is SGHRS and CDR2 is YFSETQ. The CDR3 DNA follows: TGCGCCAGCAGCCCTCCTAATTACGGAGGCGACAATGAGCAGTTCTTC. It yields the protein CASSPPNYGGDNEQFF.

In its sample, this clone was seen once. This rearrangement joins TRBV5-1 to TRBJ2-7; D gene ambiguous. Germline CDR1 SGHRS, CDR2 YFSETQ. The CDR3 sequence is 12 residues long. V shed 4 bases and J shed 3 bases, with 8 bases lying between them. CDR3: CASSADIYEQYF. For the CDR3, the DNA is TGCGCCAGCAGCGCCGACATCTACGAGCAGTACTTC. The full variable domain, in which reference TRBV5-1 and TRBJ2-7 provide the parts outside the CDR3, is KAGVTQTPRYLIKTRGQQVTLSCSPISGHRSVSWYQQTPGQGLQFLFEYFSETQRNKGNFPGRFSGRQFSNSRSEMNVSTLELGDSALYLCASSADIYEQYFGPGTRLTVT.

The chain carries TRBV5-1 and TRBJ1-1, with TRBD1 identical over 7 bases. Trimming at V came to 2 bases and at J to 1 base, leaving 8 bases not matched to a gene. The CDR3 extends over 16 amino acids. The V gene's germline CDR1 is SGHRS and CDR2 YFSETQ. The CDR3 sequence: CASSFGGGNGNTEAFF. In nucleotides, the CDR3 is TGCGCCAGCAGCTTCGGAGGGGGCAATGGGAACACTGAAGCTTTCTTT.

The chain is built from TRBV6-2 or TRBV6-3 and TRBJ2-7, with 13 nucleotides matching TRBD2. Germline trimming cut 6 bases from V and 2 bases from J; bases unmatched to any gene: 4. CDR1 and CDR2 from the germline V gene are MNHEY and SVGEGT. The CDR3 totals 15 residues. The CDR3 region is CASRYGLAGAYEQYF. Here the CDR3 DNA reads TGTGCCAGCAGATACGGACTAGCGGGAGCCTACGAGCAGTACTTC.

The chain has TRBV18 and TRBJ1-4, with 9 bases lining up with TRBD1. The CDR3 sequence is 15 residues long. Per germline, CDR1 KGHSH and CDR2 LQKENI. V was clipped by 6 bases and J by 4 bases; unmatched bases: 6. Here the CDR3 DNA reads TGTGCCAGCTCGGAACGACAGGGGGGTAATGAAAAACTGTTTTTT. Translation: CASSERQGGNEKLFF.

The rearrangement joins TRBV19 to TRBJ1-6; 9 bases line up with TRBD1. Germline CDR1 and CDR2: LNHDA and SQIVND (reference sequence). The CDR3 is made up of 14 amino acids. The V and J ends lost 5 bases and 7 bases, in that order; junction bases with no gene match: 3. The CDR3, as DNA: TGTGCCAGTAGTTATGGACAGGGGAATTCACCCCTCCACTTT. Translating it yields CASSYGQGNSPLHF. The variable domain in full, completed from reference TRBV19 and TRBJ1-6, reads DGGITQSPKYLFRKEGQNVTLSCEQNLNHDAMYWYRQDPGQGLRLIYYSQIVNDFQKGDIAEGYSVSREKKESFPLTVTSAQKNPTAFYLCASSYGQGNSPLHFGNGTRLTVT.

CDR3 in DNA: TGTGCCAGCAGCGAAACGAGCTCCTACAATGAGCAGTTCTTC. Protein sequence: CASSETSSYNEQFF. The genes are TRBV5-6 and TRBJ2-1, with D uncertain. This CDR3 is built from 14 residues. Trimming removed 4 bases at V and 0 bases at J, with 8 bases between. Germline-derived CDR1 and CDR2 are SGHDT and YYEEEE. Full variable domain (rest looked up from reference TRBV5-6 and TRBJ2-1): DAGVTQSPTHLIKTRGQQVTLRCSPKSGHDTVSWYQQALGQGPQFIFQYYEEEERQRGNFPDRFSGHQFPNYSSELNVNALLLGDSALYLCASSETSSYNEQFFGPGTRLTVL.

The J gene is TRBJ2-3, the V gene TRBV19; 7 bases map to TRBD1. Germline loops: CDR1 LNHDA, CDR2 SQIVND (reference sequence). V lost 9 bases and J lost 3; bases outside the gene matches: 6. The CDR3 covers 13 residues. The CDR3 nucleotides are TGTGCCAGCAGACTGACAGGGACAGATACGCAGTATTTT. Amino acids: CASRLTGTDTQYF.

The sample holds a few counts of this clone. J is TRBJ2-7 and V is TRBV20-1, with 8 bases matching TRBD2. V trimming: 3 bases; J trimming: 2 bases; junction bases outside the gene matches: 15. The CDR3 consists of 17 residues. The germline V gene has CDR1 DFQATT and CDR2 SNEGSKA (reference sequence). The CDR3 spells CSASHSGGTPDPYEQYF. The CDR3 DNA is TGCAGTGCTAGTCACTCGGGGGGGACCCCAGACCCCTACGAGCAGTACTTC.

The V gene is TRBV19, the J gene TRBJ2-1; 13 bases map to TRBD2. The CDR3 has 14 amino acids. The J segment lost 6 bases and the V segment lost 9 bases, leaving 5 bases of the junction unmatched. CDR1 and CDR2 from the germline V gene are LNHDA and SQIVND (reference sequence). This chain's CDR3 is CASRTSGSGNEQFF. The CDR3 bases are TGTGCCAGCCGGACTAGCGGGAGCGGCAATGAGCAGTTCTTC.

This sequence joins TRBV28 and TRBJ1-2, with TRBD1 identical over 7 bases. V lost 1 base and J lost 7; bases outside the gene matches: 6. This CDR3 is 14 amino acids long. From germline, CDR1 is MDHEN and CDR2 SYDVKM. The CDR3 loop reads CASSLSEGALGYTF. The CDR3 nucleotides read TGTGCCAGCAGTTTATCCGAGGGGGCGCTTGGCTACACCTTC.

This chain links TRBV5-4 with TRBJ2-6; D not certain. The CDR3 is made up of 14 amino acids. The V and J ends lost 1 base and 4 bases respectively, with 6 bases between them. CDR1 and CDR2 (germline): SGHNT, YYREEE (reference sequence). CDR3 sequence reads: CASSLLSGANVLTF. CDR3 nucleotides: TGTGCCAGCAGCTTGCTTTCCGGGGCCAACGTCCTGACTTTC.

The CDR3 nucleotides are TGTGCCAGCAGCTGGGGACTAGGCGAGCAGTACTTC. Its protein is CASSWGLGEQYF. The V call is TRBV13, the J call TRBJ2-7; 8 nucleotides agree with TRBD2. The CDR3 contains 12 residues. V was pared by 4 bases and J by 6 bases, with 2 bases of the junction left unmatched. Germline values: CDR1 PRHDT, CDR2 FYEKMQ (reference sequence).

The genes are TRBV19 and TRBJ1-1; D is unresolved. From germline, CDR1 is LNHDA and CDR2 SQIVND (reference sequence). This CDR3 contains 13 residues. The V end was cut by 3 bases, the J end by 1 base, with 6 bases between. Written as DNA, the CDR3 is TGTGCCAGTAGTATGAGGCCGAACACTGAAGCTTTCTTT. Translation: CASSMRPNTEAFF.

In the case of this clone: This could be a read error, since a much larger clone is one nucleotide away. At the DNA level, this CDR3 is encoded by other sequences in the same sample as well. The CDR3, as DNA: TGTGCCAGTAGCCAATCTGGGGCCAACGTCCTGACTTTC. Translating gives CASSQSGANVLTF. The chain employs TRBV19 and TRBJ2-6; D remains unclear. The CDR3 runs to 13 residues. Germline V gene lookup returns CDR1 LNHDA and CDR2 SQIVND (reference sequence). V lost 6 bases, J lost 1 base, and 4 bases lay in between.

This clone was counted between two and nine times. The chain is built from TRBV27 and TRBJ1-2; TRBD1 matches at 8 bases. CDR3 size: 13 residues. CDR1 and CDR2 from the germline V gene are MNHEY and SMNVEV (reference sequence). With 6 bases clipped from V and 4 bases from J, the junction kept 4 bases outside the gene matches. The CDR3 sequence is CASRPGGAYGYTF. CDR3 sequence (DNA): TGTGCCAGCAGGCCAGGGGGCGCCTATGGCTACACCTTC.

Written as DNA, the CDR3 is TGTGCCACCAGTGATCGACATGGCGACTATGGCTACACCTTC. Protein: CATSDRHGDYGYTF. The rearrangement uses TRBV24-1 and TRBJ1-2; D gene uncertain. CDR1 KGHDR and CDR2 SFDVKD come from the germline V gene. CDR3 size: 14 residues. The V gene lost 3 bases and the J gene lost 3 bases, with 10 bases spanning the gap.

This clone was counted between two and nine times. The gene calls are TRBV27 and TRBJ1-1; D perhaps matches TRBD1 (5 bases). With 0 bases removed from V and 4 bases from J, the gap between germline ends came to 12 bases. CDR1 and CDR2 from the germline V gene are MNHEY and SMNVEV (reference sequence). This CDR3 region has 15 residues. The CDR3 DNA reads TGTGCCAGCAGTTTATCTGGGGCGGTGGGCACTGAAGCTTTCTTT. Translated: CASSLSGAVGTEAFF.

For the CDR3, the DNA is TGTGCCAGCAGTTACGGGCAGGGGATTAATGAAAAACTGTTTTTT. Translation gives CASSYGQGINEKLFF. The rearrangement uses TRBV6-5 and TRBJ1-4; D might be TRBD1 (6 bases). Per germline, CDR1 MNHEY and CDR2 SVGAGI. V was shortened by 2 bases and J by 4 bases, with 11 bases between the two germline ends. This CDR3 region has 15 residues.

The count of this clone is one. CDR3 in amino acids: CASTRTGGFQPQHF. Written as DNA, the CDR3 is TGTGCCAGTACTCGGACAGGAGGGTTTCAGCCCCAGCATTTT. The V call is TRBV19, the J call TRBJ1-5; 7 positions match TRBD1. Germline lookup yields CDR1 LNHDA and CDR2 SQIVND (reference sequence). The CDR3 consists of 14 residues. The V and J ends lost 7 bases and 6 bases, in that order; junction bases with no gene match: 9.